Here is one T cell receptor (beta chain) with its context. TCRdb processed the PCR reads anew with MiXCR; each CDR3 protein has one entry. The sample lists some 28,000 distinct CDR3 sequences, 50% occurring once. CDR3 length: 15 amino acids. J gave up 4 bases and V 5 bases, and 9 bases lay outside the gene matches. The germline gives CDR1 SNHLY, CDR2 FYNNEI. Time point: late sampling 161 to 241 days after vaccination in a few convalescent patients. The sample belongs to a study of vaccination and CD4 T cells after COVID-19. In the study overall: The post-vaccine samples came a median approximately 75 days after dose two (range 14 to 241). Samples from a few convalescent patients were taken at day 14 and days 161 to 241 post-vaccination.

The TCR sequence derives from a human donor who had recovered from COVID-19. This chain joins TRBV2 and TRBJ2-5; 8 nucleotides agree with TRBD2. The sample here was CD4+ T cells from blood, taken about 7 months after SARS-CoV-2 vaccination. The CDR3 nucleotides are TGTGCCAGCAGTAGCGGGAGCCGCTCGGTAGAGACCCAGTACTTC. This sequence encodes CASSSGSRSVETQYF.